This record looks at one T cell receptor beta chain sequence and its context. This entry is derived from a study of blood T cell repertoires in COVID-19. In the study overall: T cells, B-cell-depleted T cells, or PBMCs supplied cDNA or gDNA.

The V gene's germline CDR1 is KGHSH and CDR2 LQKENI. CDR3 length: 17 residues. The V segment lost 5 bases and the J segment 2 bases; nucleotides outside the gene matches: 10. In the authors' workflow: Cell counts per sample came from amplifying reference gene primers. TCRdb keeps only in-frame clones here, not all; method: immunoSEQ multiplex PCR. V, J and clone size derive from that table, while D and trimming were established from the DNA sequence. Of about 200,000 clones listed, about 90% are singletons. The material sequenced was peripheral blood. The source of this sequence is a man in his fifties with acute or convalescent COVID-19. The V gene is TRBV18, the J gene TRBJ2-7; TRBD2 matches 12 bases. The CDR3: CASSSGTSGYQAYEQYF. The CDR3 DNA reads as TGTGCCAGCTCATCCGGGACTAGCGGGTATCAAGCCTACGAGCAGTACTTC.